The next 27 T cell receptor beta chains were all read from a single sample in a study of blood T cell repertoires in COVID-19. Sequencing used immunoSEQ multiplex PCR; TCRdb keeps in-frame clones, though not all of them. The sample contains 130,000 or so clones, 88% of which appear only once. Input material: peripheral blood. These receptors were collected from a man between 65 and 85 years old with active COVID-19.

The CDR3 DNA follows: TGTGCCACCAGTGACCCGGGAAAGAGCGAAGAGACCCAGTACTTC. Its protein product is CATSDPGKSEETQYF. The rearrangement joins TRBV24-1 to TRBJ2-5; a possible D gene is TRBD2 (5 bases). The CDR3 has 15 amino acids. Germline-derived CDR1 and CDR2 are KGHDR and SFDVKD. Trimming shortened V by 4 bases and J by 3 bases, and 14 bases separated the two germline ends.

The J gene is TRBJ1-1, the V gene TRBV6-2 or TRBV6-3; the D gene is possibly TRBD1 (6 bases). Trimming stripped 2 bases from V and 10 bases from J, with 11 bases between. This CDR3 contains 12 residues. Germline loops: CDR1 MNHEY, CDR2 SVGEGT. As DNA, the CDR3 is TGTGCCAGCAGTTACCCGGGACACGGAGCTTTCTTT. Residues: CASSYPGHGAFF.

The rearrangement links TRBV6-5 to TRBJ2-5; 7 bases fit TRBD1. The CDR3 covers 13 residues. The junction had 9 bases not matched to a gene; V was cut back by 11 bases and J by 3 bases. Germline values: CDR1 MNHEY, CDR2 SVGAGI. The CDR3 loop reads CAGSGTVKETQYF. The DNA of the CDR3 is TGTGCCGGCTCCGGGACAGTTAAAGAGACCCAGTACTTC.

The chain employs TRBV6-5 and TRBJ1-2; TRBD1 matches 9 bases. The CDR3 is 13 amino acids. Germline V gene data show CDR1 as MNHEY and CDR2 as SVGAGI. J lost 4 bases, V lost 6 bases, and 3 bases had no gene match. The CDR3 loop reads CASRETGGYGYTF. The CDR3 DNA is TGTGCCAGCAGGGAGACAGGGGGCTATGGCTACACCTTC.

V usage is TRBV5-1 and J usage is TRBJ1-1, with D maybe TRBD1 (6 bases). The V gene lost 5 bases and the J gene lost 3 bases, with 11 bases spanning the gap. Germline CDR1 is SGHRS and CDR2 is YFSETQ. CDR3 length: 13 residues. This CDR3 reads CASSLGQHTEAFF. The CDR3 DNA is TGCGCCAGCAGTTTAGGACAGCACACTGAAGCTTTCTTT.

V and J are TRBV11-3 and TRBJ2-1, with no clear D. CDR3 length equals 11 residues. The germline gives CDR1 SGHNT, CDR2 YENEEA. V was clipped by 4 bases and J by 8 bases, with 6 bases between them. The CDR3 DNA sequence: TGTGCCAGCAGCTATCAGGATGAGCAGTTCTTC. It yields the protein CASSYQDEQFF.

The chain is built from TRBV9 and TRBJ2-7, with TRBD2 matching 9 bases. CDR1 SGDLS and CDR2 YYNGEE come from the germline V gene. J gave up 2 bases and V 0 bases, and 3 bases lay outside the gene matches. The CDR3 consists of 15 residues. The CDR3 DNA follows: TGTGCCAGCAGCGTAGATAGCGGGAGAACCTACGAGCAGTACTTC. Translating it yields CASSVDSGRTYEQYF.

This clone has a single count. This chain uses TRBV5-6 with TRBJ1-1, with D uncertain. The CDR3 is made up of 13 amino acids. Germline lookup yields CDR1 SGHDT and CDR2 YYEEEE. The germline V and J ends were trimmed by 1 base and 3 bases, with 7 bases remaining between them. CDR3 bases: TGTGCCAGCAGCTTGACGGTCCACACTGAAGCTTTCTTT. Its protein product is CASSLTVHTEAFF.

In DNA form, the CDR3 reads TGTGCCAGCAGCTTAGGGAGGTTGGATTCACCCCTCCACTTT. As protein: CASSLGRLDSPLHF. The chain has TRBV7-2 and TRBJ1-6; D uncertain. This CDR3 spans 14 amino acids. Trimming stripped 1 base from V and 8 bases from J, with 9 bases between. The germline CDR1 and CDR2 sequences are SGHTA and FQGNSA.

The CDR3 DNA reads TGTGCCAGCAGCCCCGGGCGGGGTGAGCAGTTCTTC. It encodes CASSPGRGEQFF. The chain joins TRBV7-3 to TRBJ2-1, with D maybe TRBD2 (6 bases). Germline V gives CDR1 SGHTA, CDR2 FQGTGA. Deletions cut 5 bases from V and 9 bases from J, with 11 bases between. CDR3 length: 12 residues. The complete variable domain, with remaining parts taken from reference TRBV7-3 and TRBJ2-1, reads GAGVSQTPSNKVTEKGKYVELRCDPISGHTALYWYRQSLGQGPEFLIYFQGTGAADDSGLPNDRFFAVRPEGSVSTLKIQRTERGDSAVYLCASSPGRGEQFFGPGTRLTVL.

The chain is built from TRBV27 and TRBJ2-5; a possible D gene is TRBD1 (6 bases). The germline gives CDR1 MNHEY, CDR2 SMNVEV (reference sequence). The CDR3 has 14 amino acids. The ends were cut back, 3 bases at V and 3 bases at J, with 11 bases in the middle. In DNA form, the CDR3 reads TGTGCCAGCAGTTTTCAGGGGACGAAAGAGACCCAGTACTTC. Amino acids: CASSFQGTKETQYF.

The chain has TRBV27 and TRBJ1-5; D possibly corresponds to TRBD1 (5 bases). The CDR3 loop spans 17 amino acids. The germline V and J ends were trimmed by 6 bases and 1 base, with 19 bases remaining between them. CDR1 is MNHEY, CDR2 SMNVEV, per germline (reference sequence). This CDR3 is CASRSTWARVSNQPQHF. The CDR3, as DNA: TGTGCCAGCAGAAGTACGTGGGCCAGGGTGAGCAATCAGCCCCAGCATTTT.

This sequence joins TRBV30 and TRBJ1-5; D might be TRBD1 (5 bases). Trimming took 2 bases from V and 5 from J, leaving 13 bases between them. This CDR3 spans 14 amino acids. Germline V gene lookup returns CDR1 GTSNPN and CDR2 SVGIG (reference sequence). This CDR3 is CAWSKTWGDQPQHF. The CDR3 region has the DNA TGTGCCTGGAGTAAAACGTGGGGGGATCAGCCCCAGCATTTT.

The V and J genes are TRBV6-1 and TRBJ1-5; tentatively, D is TRBD1 (6 bases). The CDR3 is made up of 15 amino acids. The V and J ends lost 1 base and 4 bases respectively, with 11 bases between them. Germline CDR1 is MNHNS and CDR2 is SASEGT. In nucleotides, the CDR3 is TGTGCCAGCAGTGAAGGGACAGCGAGAAATCAGCCCCAGCATTTT. Protein product: CASSEGTARNQPQHF.

The rearrangement uses TRBV19 and TRBJ1-1, with D unresolved. The germline V and J ends were trimmed by 6 bases and 0 bases, with 14 bases remaining between them. CDR3 size: 15 residues. The germline gives CDR1 LNHDA, CDR2 SQIVND (reference sequence). The CDR3 loop reads CASSPPRAVNTEAFF. Here the CDR3 DNA reads TGTGCCAGTAGCCCGCCGAGGGCCGTGAACACTGAAGCTTTCTTT.

V is TRBV12-3 or TRBV12-4 and J is TRBJ2-7; the match to TRBD1 covers 7 bases. The junction had 7 bases not matched to a gene; V was cut back by 7 bases and J by 7 bases. The CDR3 extends over 12 amino acids. The CDR3, as DNA: TGTGCCAGCAACAAGGGGGCGGGTGAGCAGTACTTC. Translation: CASNKGAGEQYF.

The V and J genes are TRBV15 and TRBJ2-7, with 10 bases lining up with TRBD1. The germline gives CDR1 LNHNV, CDR2 YYDKDF (reference sequence). The CDR3 covers 15 residues. The V segment lost 5 bases and the J segment 5 bases; nucleotides outside the gene matches: 9. This CDR3 is CATSFSPGQGNEQYF. In DNA form, the CDR3 reads TGTGCCACCAGCTTCAGCCCGGGACAGGGGAACGAGCAGTACTTC.

This clone was counted once. The V call is TRBV7-9, the J call TRBJ2-1; weak D call: TRBD2 (6 bases). Germline CDR1 SEHNR, CDR2 FQNEAQ (reference sequence). Trimming removed 1 base from V and 6 bases from J, with 13 bases in between. This CDR3 is built from 15 residues. The CDR3 bases are TGTGCCAGCAGCTTAGTTCGGGACTGGGCCAATGAGCAGTTCTTC. Translated: CASSLVRDWANEQFF.

This chain links TRBV24-1 with TRBJ1-1; D uncertain. The CDR3 extends over 11 amino acids. Per germline, CDR1 KGHDR and CDR2 SFDVKD. Trimming pared 8 bases from V and 3 bases from J, leaving 6 bases between. The CDR3 spells CATMEDTEAFF. DNA for the CDR3: TGTGCCACCATGGAGGACACTGAAGCTTTCTTT.

This chain joins TRBV13 and TRBJ2-2; D may be TRBD2 (6 bases). Trimming removed 1 base from V and 2 bases from J, with 11 bases in between. The CDR3 length is 16 residues. Germline V gives CDR1 PRHDT, CDR2 FYEKMQ (reference sequence). The CDR3, as DNA: TGTGCCAGCAGCTTAGCGTCTAGCGATAACACCGGGGAGCTGTTTTTT. This encodes CASSLASSDNTGELFF.

The gene calls are TRBV24-1 and TRBJ2-1; 12 bases line up with TRBD1. J gave up 5 bases and V 3 bases, and 4 bases lay outside the gene matches. The CDR3 covers 16 residues. The germline CDR1 and CDR2 sequences are KGHDR and SFDVKD. As DNA, the CDR3 is TGTGCCACCAGTGATCCCGGGACAGGGGGCCACAATGAGCAGTTCTTC. Protein: CATSDPGTGGHNEQFF.

The rearrangement uses TRBV2 and TRBJ2-2; TRBD1 agrees at 10 bases. Germline loops: CDR1 SNHLY, CDR2 FYNNEI. The V segment lost 6 bases and the J segment 6 bases; nucleotides outside the gene matches: 1. This CDR3 region has 13 residues. CDR3 loop: CASRGQGPGELFF. The CDR3 DNA is TGTGCCAGCAGGGGACAGGGGCCCGGGGAGCTGTTTTTT.

This chain joins TRBV19 and TRBJ2-5; D may be TRBD2 (5 bases). The CDR3 has 12 residues. Trimming removed 6 bases at V and 4 bases at J, with 9 bases between. Germline lookup yields CDR1 LNHDA and CDR2 SQIVND (reference sequence). CDR3 sequence (DNA): TGTGCCAGTAGGCAGGCGGGAGAGACCCAGTACTTC. Protein sequence: CASRQAGETQYF.

The V and J genes are TRBV6-5 and TRBJ2-1, with unresolved D. The CDR3 runs 12 residues. The V gene lost 7 bases and the J gene lost 4 bases, with 8 bases spanning the gap. Germline V gene data show CDR1 as MNHEY and CDR2 as SVGAGI. CDR3 DNA sequence: TGTGCCAGCATGGCTGTTTACAATGAGCAGTTCTTC. Protein product: CASMAVYNEQFF.

This CDR3 is CASSSSGSSYEQYF. In DNA form, the CDR3 reads TGTGCCAGCAGTTCCTCGGGCAGTTCCTACGAGCAGTACTTC. The chain couples TRBV6-5 to TRBJ2-7; D gene unclear. In germline, CDR1 is MNHEY, CDR2 SVGAGI. The CDR3 is made up of 14 amino acids. Deletions cut 4 bases from V and 1 base from J, with 11 bases between.

The rearrangement links TRBV19 to TRBJ2-7; TRBD1 aligns across 11 bases. The CDR3 has 16 residues. Trimming cost V 5 bases and J 4 bases; bases outside gene matches: 10. Germline V gives CDR1 LNHDA, CDR2 SQIVND (reference sequence). CDR3 in amino acids: CASSSSGTGGFYEQYF. In DNA, the CDR3 is TGTGCCAGTAGTTCCTCCGGGACAGGGGGTTTTTACGAGCAGTACTTC.

The rearrangement joins TRBV28 to TRBJ1-3; D remains ambiguous. The CDR3 is 15 amino acids. Germline lookup yields CDR1 MDHEN and CDR2 SYDVKM. Trimming left V 3 bases short and J 2 bases short, with 11 bases between. The CDR3 nucleotides read TGTGCCAGCAGTTTGGGAGGGTCCGCTGGAAACACCATATATTTT. This translates into CASSLGGSAGNTIYF.